A single sample is the source of the 28 T cell receptor beta chains below, sequenced in a study of T cells after yellow fever vaccination. TCRdb analysed the 5' RACE reads with MiXCR anew, one entry per CDR3 protein. Here the sample spans about 140,000 distinct CDR3 sequences, just over 6.5% being singletons. The source was CD4+ T cells sorted from PBMCs, collected 10 days after the yellow fever booster vaccination. These TCRs come from a man younger than 40 who received the YFV17D yellow fever vaccine.

Many counts were recorded for this clonotype. The chain employs TRBV14 and TRBJ2-5; D ambiguous. This CDR3 is 14 amino acids long. Germline V gives CDR1 SGHDN, CDR2 FVKESK. The V end lost 4 bases, the J end lost 1 base, and 10 bases lay between the germline ends. CDR3 sequence reads: CASSPGAAQETQYF. In nucleotides, the CDR3 is TGTGCCAGCAGCCCGGGTGCGGCCCAAGAGACCCAGTACTTC. Full variable domain (outside the CDR3, taken from reference TRBV14 and TRBJ2-5): EAGVTQFPSHSVIEKGQTVTLRCDPISGHDNLYWYRRVMGKEIKFLLHFVKESKQDESGMPNNRFLAERTGGTYSTLKVQPAELEDSGVYFCASSPGAAQETQYFGPGTRLLVL.

This clonotype has at least ten counts. The chain uses TRBV15 and TRBJ2-3; 7 bases fit TRBD2. Germline CDR1 reads LNHNV; CDR2 reads YYDKDF (reference sequence). The ends lost 3 bases at V and 4 bases at J; junction bases unmatched: 7. The CDR3 spans 15 residues. The CDR3: CATSRPGAGADTQYF. In DNA form, the CDR3 reads TGTGCCACCAGCAGGCCCGGGGCGGGGGCAGATACGCAGTATTTT.

This clonotype was seen repeatedly, ten times or more. The chain employs TRBV28 and TRBJ2-7; D perhaps matches TRBD2 (6 bases). There are 16 residues in the CDR3. Per germline, CDR1 MDHEN and CDR2 SYDVKM. The V and J ends lost 8 bases and 1 base respectively, with 21 bases between them. Here the CDR3 DNA reads TGTGCCAGCGGATCCTTCTGGGGGGAGCGATCCTACGAGCAGTACTTC. Protein sequence: CASGSFWGERSYEQYF.

This clonotype has at least ten counts. The chain combines TRBV7-2 with TRBJ2-4; D unresolved. V dropped 7 bases and J dropped 5 bases, with 15 bases sitting between them. The CDR3 spans 14 residues. CDR1 and CDR2 from the germline V gene are SGHTA and FQGNSA. The CDR3 coding sequence is TGTGCCAGCATGTCTCCCGGATTGCAAAACATTCAGTACTTC. It encodes CASMSPGLQNIQYF.

Comment on this clonotype: No conserved phenylalanine or tryptophan is present at the end of the CDR3, so a read error is the likely explanation. The chain combines TRBV24-1 with TRBJ2-1, with D maybe TRBD1 (6 bases). CDR1 is KGHDR, CDR2 SFDVKD, per germline. The CDR3 has 16 amino acids. V lost 4 bases and J 7 bases, leaving 19 bases between the germline ends. The CDR3: CATSDPNGQSGNEQFL. The CDR3 DNA follows: TGTGCCACCAGTGACCCCAACGGACAGAGTGGGAATGAGCAGTTCTTA.

This clonotype was seen ten or more times. The chain uses TRBV7-9 and TRBJ2-3, with 9 bases matching TRBD2. The CDR3 runs 17 residues. The germline V gene encodes CDR1 SEHNR and CDR2 FQNEAQ (reference sequence). The V and J ends lost 0 bases and 0 bases, in that order; junction bases with no gene match: 4. The CDR3 region has the DNA TGTGCCAGCAGCTTAGCGATGACTAGCGGCAGCACAGATACGCAGTATTTT. Translation gives CASSLAMTSGSTDTQYF.

This rearrangement joins TRBV3-1 to TRBJ2-1; D call uncertain. In germline, CDR1 is LGHDT, CDR2 YNNKEL (reference sequence). The germline V and J ends were trimmed by 0 bases and 9 bases, with 6 bases remaining between them. The CDR3 is 12 residues long. The CDR3 loop reads CASSQDRREQFF. CDR3 nucleotides: TGTGCCAGCAGCCAAGATAGGCGTGAGCAGTTCTTC.

As for this clonotype: This may stem from a read error, because a much larger clone lies one nucleotide away. V usage is TRBV3-1 and J usage is TRBJ1-1; D is unclear. Germline V CDR1 and CDR2: LGHDT, YNNKEL (reference sequence). The V end was cut by 3 bases, the J end by 12 bases, with 17 bases between. The length of the CDR3 is 13 residues. The DNA for the CDR3 is TGTGCCAGCAGCCACCCCGGCAGAAGTGGGACTTTCTTT. Protein product: CASSHPGRSGTFF.

This clonotype appeared a few times. The V gene is TRBV4-2, the J gene TRBJ2-1; D is possibly TRBD2 (5 bases). The germline V gene encodes CDR1 LGHNA and CDR2 YNFKEQ. The CDR3 is made up of 16 amino acids. Trimming removed 0 bases at V and 0 bases at J, with 9 bases between. The chain's CDR3 is CASSQDNRGSYNEQFF. The DNA for the CDR3 is TGTGCCAGCAGCCAAGATAATCGGGGCTCCTACAATGAGCAGTTCTTC.

The V and J genes are TRBV25-1 and TRBJ1-5; no clear D gene. Trimming removed 4 bases from V and 0 bases from J, with 10 bases in between. The germline V gene encodes CDR1 MGHDK and CDR2 SYGVNS. This CDR3 has 15 amino acids. The CDR3 is CASSGAGSSNQPQHF. For the CDR3, the DNA is TGTGCCAGCAGTGGGGCGGGCAGTAGCAATCAGCCCCAGCATTTT. Complete variable domain (other parts from reference TRBV25-1 and TRBJ1-5): EADIYQTPRYLVIGTGKKITLECSQTMGHDKMYWYQQDPGMELHLIHYSYGVNSTEKGDLSSESTVSRIRTEHFPLTLESARPSHTSQYLCASSGAGSSNQPQHFGDGTRLSIL.

This clonotype was seen ten or more times. CDR3 coding DNA: TGCAGTGCGAACAGGGGTGGGGAGCCCCAGCATTTT. It is translated as CSANRGGEPQHF. V gene TRBV20-1 combines with J gene TRBJ1-5; 7 bases agree with TRBD1. The germline V gene has CDR1 DFQATT and CDR2 SNEGSKA (reference sequence). CDR3 length equals 12 residues. V gave up 6 bases and J gave up 8 bases; unmatched junction bases: 7.

This clonotype was counted ten times or more. The V and J genes are TRBV20-1 and TRBJ2-3; 8 positions match TRBD1. J gave up 2 bases and V 6 bases, and 10 bases lay outside the gene matches. The CDR3 loop spans 15 amino acids. Germline assignment: CDR1 DFQATT and CDR2 SNEGSKA (reference sequence). CDR3 residues: CSAGDRTGPTDTQYF. The CDR3 DNA reads as TGCAGTGCGGGGGATCGGACAGGGCCCACAGATACGCAGTATTTT.

This clonotype was detected many times. The V call is TRBV20-1, the J call TRBJ2-3; 8 bases map to TRBD2. The germline V gene has CDR1 DFQATT and CDR2 SNEGSKA (reference sequence). J gave up 0 bases and V 3 bases, and 5 bases lay outside the gene matches. The CDR3 is 15 residues long. For the CDR3, the DNA is TGCAGTGCTAGCCCCGCTAGCGGGAGCACAGATACGCAGTATTTT. Translated, it gives CSASPASGSTDTQYF.

This clonotype was found many times. The rearrangement uses TRBV4-1 and TRBJ1-2, with 7 positions matching TRBD1. Trimming removed 1 base from V and 4 bases from J; junction bases left unmatched: 6. This CDR3 spans 15 amino acids. Germline-derived CDR1 and CDR2 are MGHRA and YSYEKL. The CDR3 spells CASSQGSGQRYGYTF. CDR3 DNA: TGCGCCAGCAGCCAAGGTTCGGGACAGCGCTATGGCTACACCTTC.

This clonotype was seen ten or more times. The chain carries TRBV7-2 and TRBJ2-7; 12 nucleotides agree with TRBD1. Trimming removed 1 base from V and 6 bases from J; junction bases left unmatched: 4. CDR3 size: 15 residues. Germline lookup yields CDR1 SGHTA and CDR2 FQGNSA. The CDR3 protein is CASSLEGQGAREQYF. CDR3 in DNA: TGTGCCAGCAGCTTAGAGGGACAGGGGGCGCGCGAGCAGTACTTC.

This clonotype was counted ten times or more. The chain recombines TRBV6-2 or TRBV6-3 with TRBJ2-1; 8 bases agree with TRBD2. This CDR3 contains 16 residues. Germline assignment: CDR1 MNHEY and CDR2 SVGEGT. After removal of 6 bases from V and 8 bases from J, the junction contained 15 bases not matched to a gene. This CDR3 reads CASSPTAGVLIYEQFF. For the CDR3, the DNA is TGTGCCAGCAGCCCTACAGCGGGAGTGTTGATCTATGAGCAGTTCTTC.

In this sample, this clonotype turned up many times. This chain joins TRBV10-3 and TRBJ2-1; 14 bases are shared with TRBD2. This CDR3 spans 18 amino acids. Per the germline V gene, CDR1 is ENHRY and CDR2 is SYGVKD. With 6 bases clipped from V and 0 bases from J, the junction kept 7 bases outside the gene matches. The CDR3 nucleotides are TGTGCCATCAGGGCCCTTGGGACTAGCGGGAGCTCCTACAATGAGCAGTTCTTC. This encodes CAIRALGTSGSSYNEQFF.

This clonotype was seen at least ten times. The chain recombines TRBV12-3 or TRBV12-4 with TRBJ2-7, with 7 positions matching TRBD2. This CDR3 has 15 amino acids. V shed 5 bases, J shed 4 bases, and the junction held 11 bases outside the gene matches. CDR3 sequence: CASSPRGRVQYEQYF. The CDR3 coding sequence is TGTGCCAGCAGTCCGCGCGGGAGAGTTCAATACGAGCAGTACTTC.

In this sample, this clonotype turned up many times. The chain couples TRBV7-2 to TRBJ2-1; D call uncertain. CDR1 and CDR2 (germline): SGHTA, FQGNSA. This CDR3 has 16 residues. V gave up 4 bases and J gave up 6 bases, with 19 bases separating them. For the CDR3, the DNA is TGTGCCAGCAGCTCTCGACGAGGAAATTTGGGCAATGAGCAGTTCTTC. Translating it yields CASSSRRGNLGNEQFF. Drawing the rest from reference TRBV7-2 and TRBJ2-1, the complete variable domain is GAGVSQSPSNKVTEKGKDVELRCDPISGHTALYWYRQSLGQGLEFLIYFQGNSAPDKSGLPSDRFSAERTGGSVSTLTIQRTQQEDSAVYLCASSSRRGNLGNEQFFGPGTRLTVL.

This clonotype occurred many times. Here the CDR3 DNA reads TGTGCCTGGCAGCGGCTCTCCTACAATGAGCAGTTCTTC. Translation: CAWQRLSYNEQFF. The chain links TRBV27 to TRBJ2-1; D possibly corresponds to TRBD2 (5 bases). The ends were cut back, 11 bases at V and 0 bases at J, with 11 bases in the middle. The V gene's germline CDR1 is MNHEY and CDR2 SMNVEV (reference sequence). The CDR3 sequence is 13 residues long.

This clonotype was counted between two and nine times. The CDR3, as DNA: TGTGCCACCCAGCACGGAGGGGCGAACACCGGGGAGCTGTTTTTT. Its translation is CATQHGGANTGELFF. This chain connects TRBV15 to TRBJ2-2, with a tentative D call TRBD2 (6 bases). Between the trimmed V and J ends, which lost 8 bases and 0 bases, there was a span of 13 bases. Germline CDR1 is LNHNV and CDR2 is YYDKDF (reference sequence). The CDR3 covers 15 residues.

At least ten counts were recorded for this clonotype. V and J are TRBV12-3 or TRBV12-4 and TRBJ2-6, with D unclear. The V gene lost 5 bases and the J gene lost 3 bases, with 11 bases spanning the gap. This CDR3 comprises 15 residues. CDR3 sequence: CASSLSEVGANVLTF. DNA for the CDR3: TGTGCCAGCAGTCTATCCGAAGTTGGGGCCAACGTCCTGACTTTC.

This clonotype was counted at least ten times. The chain couples TRBV5-1 to TRBJ2-3, with D possibly TRBD1 on 6 matching bases. This CDR3 is 15 amino acids long. Germline CDR1 reads SGHRS; CDR2 reads YFSETQ. The V end was cut by 3 bases, the J end by 0 bases, with 11 bases between. In nucleotides, the CDR3 is TGCGCCAGCAGCTACGGGACACCCAGCACAGATACGCAGTATTTT. It yields the protein CASSYGTPSTDTQYF. Variable domain in full (rest from reference TRBV5-1 and TRBJ2-3): KAGVTQTPRYLIKTRGQQVTLSCSPISGHRSVSWYQQTPGQGLQFLFEYFSETQRNKGNFPGRFSGRQFSNSRSEMNVSTLELGDSALYLCASSYGTPSTDTQYFGPGTRLTVL.

This clonotype was recorded at least ten times. CDR3 nucleotides: TGTGCCAGCTCAAACCAGGGAGTCGGCTATGGCTACACCTTC. This gives the protein CASSNQGVGYGYTF. The chain couples TRBV18 to TRBJ1-2; the D gene is possibly TRBD1 (5 bases). CDR1 and CDR2 from the germline V gene are KGHSH and LQKENI. This CDR3 contains 14 residues. The germline V and J ends were trimmed by 5 bases and 4 bases, with 14 bases remaining between them.

With regard to this clonotype: A much more abundant neighbour one base away suggests this may be a read error. V gene TRBV12-3 or TRBV12-4 combines with J gene TRBJ1-4, with D perhaps TRBD1 (5 bases). CDR3 length equals 14 residues. Trimming removed 3 bases at V and 8 bases at J, with 13 bases between. This chain's CDR3 is CASSLAGMNEKLFF. CDR3 nucleotides: TGTGCCAGCAGTTTGGCAGGGATGAACGAAAAACTGTTTTTT.

The table lists this clonotype with many counts. This chain links TRBV25-1 with TRBJ2-7, with 9 bases fitting TRBD1. CDR3 size: 15 residues. Trimming at V came to 4 bases and at J to 4 bases, leaving 8 bases not matched to a gene. The germline V gene has CDR1 MGHDK and CDR2 SYGVNS. The CDR3 DNA follows: TGTGCCAGCAGTGCGAGAACAGGGGGCATGTACGAGCAGTACTTC. This gives the protein CASSARTGGMYEQYF.

This clonotype showed up many times. This chain joins TRBV20-1 and TRBJ2-1; 7 nucleotides align to TRBD2. V shed 1 base, J shed 7 bases, and the junction held 7 bases outside the gene matches. This CDR3 comprises 14 residues. Germline loops: CDR1 DFQATT, CDR2 SNEGSKA (reference sequence). The CDR3 bases are TGCAGTGCTAGAGTTAGCGGGCCTGCAAATGAGCAGTTCTTC. Encoded protein: CSARVSGPANEQFF.

This clonotype occurred many times. Here the CDR3 reads CASSEAGMGGRRAKNIQYF. DNA of the CDR3: TGTGCCAGCAGTGAAGCTGGTATGGGAGGGCGCCGTGCCAAAAACATTCAGTACTTC. The chain links TRBV6-1 to TRBJ2-4; 7 bases are a match to TRBD2. The germline V gene encodes CDR1 MNHNS and CDR2 SASEGT. The CDR3 is 19 residues long. The V gene end was trimmed by 0 bases and the J gene end by 1 base; junction bases not matched to a gene: 12.